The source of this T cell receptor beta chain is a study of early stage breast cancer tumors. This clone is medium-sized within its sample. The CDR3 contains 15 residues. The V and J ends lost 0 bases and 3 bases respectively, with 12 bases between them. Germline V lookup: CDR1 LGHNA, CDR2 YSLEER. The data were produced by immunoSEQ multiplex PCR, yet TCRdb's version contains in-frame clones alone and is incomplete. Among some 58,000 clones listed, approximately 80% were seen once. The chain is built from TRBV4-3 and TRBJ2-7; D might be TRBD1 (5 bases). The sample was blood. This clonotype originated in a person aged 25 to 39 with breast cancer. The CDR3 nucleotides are TGCGCCAGCAGCCAAGACAGGGTGGAATACTACGAGCAGTACTTC. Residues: CASSQDRVEYYEQYF.